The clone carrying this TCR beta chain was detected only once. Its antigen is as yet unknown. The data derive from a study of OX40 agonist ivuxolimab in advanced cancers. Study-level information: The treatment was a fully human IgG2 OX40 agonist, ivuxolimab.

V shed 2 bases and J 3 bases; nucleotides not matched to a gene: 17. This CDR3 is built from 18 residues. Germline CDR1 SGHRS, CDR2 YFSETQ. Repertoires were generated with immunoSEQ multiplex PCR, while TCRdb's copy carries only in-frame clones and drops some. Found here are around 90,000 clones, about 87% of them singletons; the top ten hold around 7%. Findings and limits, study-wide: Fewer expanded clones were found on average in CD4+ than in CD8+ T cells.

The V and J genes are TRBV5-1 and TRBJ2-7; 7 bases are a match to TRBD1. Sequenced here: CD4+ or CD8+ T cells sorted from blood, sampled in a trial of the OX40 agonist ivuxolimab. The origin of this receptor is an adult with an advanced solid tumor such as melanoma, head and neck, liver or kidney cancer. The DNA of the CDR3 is TGCGCCAGCAGCTTTACCCGGGACAGTCCCCGTGGACTCTACGAGCAGTACTTC. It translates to CASSFTRDSPRGLYEQYF.